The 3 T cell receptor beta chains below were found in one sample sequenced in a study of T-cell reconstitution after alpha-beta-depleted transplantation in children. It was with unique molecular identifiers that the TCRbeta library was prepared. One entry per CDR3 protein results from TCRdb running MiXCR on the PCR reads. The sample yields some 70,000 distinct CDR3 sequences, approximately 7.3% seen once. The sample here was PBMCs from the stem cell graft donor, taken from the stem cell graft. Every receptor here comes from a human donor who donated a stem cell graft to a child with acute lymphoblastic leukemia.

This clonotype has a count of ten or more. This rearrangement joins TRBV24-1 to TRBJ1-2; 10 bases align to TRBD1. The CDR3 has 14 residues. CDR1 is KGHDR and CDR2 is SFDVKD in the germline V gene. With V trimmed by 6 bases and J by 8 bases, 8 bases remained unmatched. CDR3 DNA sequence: TGTGCCACCAGTCCGACGGGACAGGGGTACGGCTACACCTTC. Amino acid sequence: CATSPTGQGYGYTF.

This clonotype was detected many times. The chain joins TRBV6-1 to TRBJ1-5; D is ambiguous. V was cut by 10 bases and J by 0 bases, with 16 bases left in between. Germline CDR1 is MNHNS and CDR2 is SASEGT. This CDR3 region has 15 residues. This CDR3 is CATQPGGYSNQPQHF. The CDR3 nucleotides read TGTGCCACCCAACCTGGAGGGTATAGCAATCAGCCCCAGCATTTT.

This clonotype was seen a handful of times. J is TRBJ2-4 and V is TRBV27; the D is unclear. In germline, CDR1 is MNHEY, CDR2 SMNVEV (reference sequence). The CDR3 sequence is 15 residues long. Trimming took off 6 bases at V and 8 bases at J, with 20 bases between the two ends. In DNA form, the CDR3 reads TGTGCCAGCAGCCCCCCCTTGGGGTCTGGGGACATTCAGTACTTC. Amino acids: CASSPPLGSGDIQYF.